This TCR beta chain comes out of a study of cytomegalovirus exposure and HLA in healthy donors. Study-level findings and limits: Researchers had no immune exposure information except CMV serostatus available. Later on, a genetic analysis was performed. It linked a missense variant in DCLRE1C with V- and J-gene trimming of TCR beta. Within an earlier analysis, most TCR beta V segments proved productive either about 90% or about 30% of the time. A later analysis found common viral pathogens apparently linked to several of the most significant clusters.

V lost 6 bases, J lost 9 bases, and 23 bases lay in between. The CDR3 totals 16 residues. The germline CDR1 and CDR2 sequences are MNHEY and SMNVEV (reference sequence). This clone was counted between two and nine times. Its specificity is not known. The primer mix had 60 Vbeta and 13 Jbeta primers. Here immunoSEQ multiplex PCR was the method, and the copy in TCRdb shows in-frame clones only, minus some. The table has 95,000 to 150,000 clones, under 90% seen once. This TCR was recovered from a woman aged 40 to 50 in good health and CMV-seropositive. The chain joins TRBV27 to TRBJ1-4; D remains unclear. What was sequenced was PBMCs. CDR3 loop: CASSSALRFGMKKLFF. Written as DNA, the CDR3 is TGTGCCAGCAGCTCAGCGCTTAGGTTTGGTATGAAAAAACTGTTTTTT.